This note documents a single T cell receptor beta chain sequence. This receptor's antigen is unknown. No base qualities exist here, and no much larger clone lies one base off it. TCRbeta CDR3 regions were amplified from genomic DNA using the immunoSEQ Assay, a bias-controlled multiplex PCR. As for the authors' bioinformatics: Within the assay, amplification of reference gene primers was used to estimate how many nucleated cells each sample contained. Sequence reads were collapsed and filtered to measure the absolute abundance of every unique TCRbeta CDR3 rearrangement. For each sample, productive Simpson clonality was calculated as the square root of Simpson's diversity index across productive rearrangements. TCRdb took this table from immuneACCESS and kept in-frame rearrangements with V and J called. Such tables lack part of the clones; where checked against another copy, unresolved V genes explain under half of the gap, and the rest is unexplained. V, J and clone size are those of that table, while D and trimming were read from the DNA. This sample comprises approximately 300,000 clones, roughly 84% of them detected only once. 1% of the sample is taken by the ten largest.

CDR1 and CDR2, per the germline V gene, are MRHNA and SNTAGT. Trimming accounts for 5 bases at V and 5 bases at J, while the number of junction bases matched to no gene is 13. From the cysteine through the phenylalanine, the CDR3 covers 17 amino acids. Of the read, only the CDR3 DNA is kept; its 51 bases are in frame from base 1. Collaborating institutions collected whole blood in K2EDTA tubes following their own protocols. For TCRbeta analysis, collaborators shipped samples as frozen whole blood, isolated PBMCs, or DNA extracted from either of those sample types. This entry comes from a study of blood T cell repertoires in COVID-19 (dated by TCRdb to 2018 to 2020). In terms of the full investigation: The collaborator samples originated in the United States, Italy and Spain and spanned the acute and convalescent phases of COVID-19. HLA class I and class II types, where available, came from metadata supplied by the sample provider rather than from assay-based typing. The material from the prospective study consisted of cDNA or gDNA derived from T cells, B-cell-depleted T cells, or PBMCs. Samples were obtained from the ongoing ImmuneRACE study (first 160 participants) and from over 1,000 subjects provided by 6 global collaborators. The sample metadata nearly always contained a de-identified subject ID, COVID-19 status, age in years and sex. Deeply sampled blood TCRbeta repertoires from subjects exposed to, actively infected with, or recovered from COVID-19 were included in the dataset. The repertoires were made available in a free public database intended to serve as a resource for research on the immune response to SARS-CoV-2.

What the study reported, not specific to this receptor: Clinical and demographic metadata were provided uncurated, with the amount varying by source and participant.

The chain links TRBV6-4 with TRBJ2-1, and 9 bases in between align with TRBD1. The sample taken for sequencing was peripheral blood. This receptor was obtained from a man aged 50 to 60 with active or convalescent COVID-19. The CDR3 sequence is CASSPVGTGLTHNEQFF. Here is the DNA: TGTGCCAGCAGTCCTGTAGGGACAGGGCTAACTCACAATGAGCAGTTCTTC.